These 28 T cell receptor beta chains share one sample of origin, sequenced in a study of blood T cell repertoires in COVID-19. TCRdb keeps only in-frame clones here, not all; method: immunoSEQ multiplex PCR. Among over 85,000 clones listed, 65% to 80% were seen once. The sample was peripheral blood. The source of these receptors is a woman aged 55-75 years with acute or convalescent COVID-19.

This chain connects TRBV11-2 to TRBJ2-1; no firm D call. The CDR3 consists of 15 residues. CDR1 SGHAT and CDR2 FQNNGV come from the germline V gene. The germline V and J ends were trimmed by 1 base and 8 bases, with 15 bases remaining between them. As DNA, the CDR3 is TGTGCCAGCAGCTTAGCCCGGGTGGCGTACGATGAGCAGTTCTTC. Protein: CASSLARVAYDEQFF.

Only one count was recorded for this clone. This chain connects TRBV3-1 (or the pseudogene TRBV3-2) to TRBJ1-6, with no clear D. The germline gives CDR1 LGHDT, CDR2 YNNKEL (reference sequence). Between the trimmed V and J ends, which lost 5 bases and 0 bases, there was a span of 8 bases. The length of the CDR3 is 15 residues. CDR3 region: CASSAQSSYNSPLHF. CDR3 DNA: TGTGCCAGCAGCGCACAGAGCTCCTATAATTCACCCCTCCACTTT.

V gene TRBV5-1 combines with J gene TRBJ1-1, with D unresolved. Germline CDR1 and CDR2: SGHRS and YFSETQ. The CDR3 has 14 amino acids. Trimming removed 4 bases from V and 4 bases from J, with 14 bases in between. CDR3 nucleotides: TGCGCCAGCAGCACGGTTCCATCTCTCACTGAAGCTTTCTTT. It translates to CASSTVPSLTEAFF.

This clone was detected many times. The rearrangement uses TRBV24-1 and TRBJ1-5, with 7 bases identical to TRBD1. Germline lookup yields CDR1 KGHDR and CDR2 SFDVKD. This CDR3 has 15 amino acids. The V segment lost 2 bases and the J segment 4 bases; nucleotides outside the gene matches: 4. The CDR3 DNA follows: TGTGCCACCAGTGATTCGACAGGGATTAATCAGCCCCAGCATTTT. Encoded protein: CATSDSTGINQPQHF.

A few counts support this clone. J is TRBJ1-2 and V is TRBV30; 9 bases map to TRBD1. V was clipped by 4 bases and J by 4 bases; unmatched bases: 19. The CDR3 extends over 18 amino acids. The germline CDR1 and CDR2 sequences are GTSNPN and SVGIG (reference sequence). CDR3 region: CAWKDLGMRTGASYGYTF. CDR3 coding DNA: TGTGCCTGGAAAGATCTGGGAATGAGGACAGGGGCCAGCTATGGCTACACCTTC.

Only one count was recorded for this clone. The CDR3 region has the DNA TGCAGTGCTAGTCCCAACAGGGAGTTTAGTCAGCCCCAGCATTTT. This codes for CSASPNREFSQPQHF. The chain recombines TRBV20-1 with TRBJ1-5; tentative D call: TRBD1 (6 bases). Germline V gene lookup returns CDR1 DFQATT and CDR2 SNEGSKA (reference sequence). Trimming took off 3 bases at V and 6 bases at J, with 18 bases between the two ends. The CDR3 runs 15 residues.

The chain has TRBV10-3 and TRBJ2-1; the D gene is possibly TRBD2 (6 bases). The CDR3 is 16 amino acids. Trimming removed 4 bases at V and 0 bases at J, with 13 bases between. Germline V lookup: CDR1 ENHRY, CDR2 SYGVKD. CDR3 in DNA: TGTGCCATCAGTGGATCGGAGGGGAGCTCCTACAATGAGCAGTTCTTC. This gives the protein CAISGSEGSSYNEQFF.

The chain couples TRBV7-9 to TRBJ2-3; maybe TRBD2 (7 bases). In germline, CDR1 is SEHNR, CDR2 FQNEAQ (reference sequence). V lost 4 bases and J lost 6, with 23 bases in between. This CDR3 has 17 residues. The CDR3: CASSSIKLAGAGDTQYF. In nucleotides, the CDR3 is TGTGCCAGCAGCTCTATAAAACTCGCGGGGGCGGGGGATACGCAGTATTTT.

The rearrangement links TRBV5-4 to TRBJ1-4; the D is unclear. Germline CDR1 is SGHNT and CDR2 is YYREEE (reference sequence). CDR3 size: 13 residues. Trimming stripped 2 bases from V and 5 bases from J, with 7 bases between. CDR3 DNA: TGTGCCAGCAGCTTTTACGGGAATGAAAAACTGTTTTTT. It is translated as CASSFYGNEKLFF.

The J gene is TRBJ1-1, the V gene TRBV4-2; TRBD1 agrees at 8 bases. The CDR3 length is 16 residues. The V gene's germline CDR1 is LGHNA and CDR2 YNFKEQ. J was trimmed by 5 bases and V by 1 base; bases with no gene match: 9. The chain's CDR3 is CASSQGADRVTTEAFF. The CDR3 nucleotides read TGTGCCAGCAGCCAAGGGGCGGACAGGGTCACGACTGAAGCTTTCTTT.

The CDR3 sequence: CASSQGSFYEQYF. For the CDR3, the DNA is TGTGCCAGCAGCCAGGGTTCTTTCTACGAGCAGTACTTC. The chain uses TRBV12-3 or TRBV12-4 and TRBJ2-7; possibly TRBD1 for D (5 bases). The CDR3 sequence is 13 residues long. V was shortened by 6 bases and J by 3 bases, with 12 bases between the two germline ends.

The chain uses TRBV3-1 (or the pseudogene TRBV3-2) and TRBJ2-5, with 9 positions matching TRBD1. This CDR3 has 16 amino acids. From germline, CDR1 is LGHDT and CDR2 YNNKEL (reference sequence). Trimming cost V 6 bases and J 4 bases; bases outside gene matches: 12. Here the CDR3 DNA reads TGTGCCAGCAGGAGGGGACAGGGCAGAAGTGGAGAGACCCAGTACTTC. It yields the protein CASRRGQGRSGETQYF.

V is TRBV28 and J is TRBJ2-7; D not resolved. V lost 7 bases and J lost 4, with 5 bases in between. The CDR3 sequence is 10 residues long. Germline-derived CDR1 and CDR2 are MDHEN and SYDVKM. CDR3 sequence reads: CASIPYEQYF. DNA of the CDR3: TGTGCCAGCATTCCTTACGAGCAGTACTTC. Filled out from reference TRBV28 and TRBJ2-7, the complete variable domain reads DVKVTQSSRYLVKRTGEKVFLECVQDMDHENMFWYRQDPGLGLRLIYFSYDVKMKEKGDIPEGYSVSREKKERFSLILESASTNQTSMYLCASIPYEQYFGPGTRLTVT.

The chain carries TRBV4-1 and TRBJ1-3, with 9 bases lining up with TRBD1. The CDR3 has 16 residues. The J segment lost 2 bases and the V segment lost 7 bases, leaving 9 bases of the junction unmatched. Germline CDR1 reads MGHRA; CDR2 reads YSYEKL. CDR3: CASMDRGGETGNTIYF. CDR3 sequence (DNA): TGCGCCAGCATGGACAGGGGAGGGGAAACTGGAAACACCATATATTTT.

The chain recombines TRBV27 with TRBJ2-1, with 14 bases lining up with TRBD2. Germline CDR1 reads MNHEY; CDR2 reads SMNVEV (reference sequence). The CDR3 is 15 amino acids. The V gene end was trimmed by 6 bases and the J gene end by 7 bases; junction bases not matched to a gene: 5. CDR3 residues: CASRPGTSGGNEQFF. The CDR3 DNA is TGTGCCAGCAGACCCGGGACTAGCGGGGGAAATGAGCAGTTCTTC.

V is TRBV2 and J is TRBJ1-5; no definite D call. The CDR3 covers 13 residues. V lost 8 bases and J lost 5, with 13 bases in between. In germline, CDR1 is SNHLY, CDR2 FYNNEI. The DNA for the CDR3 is TGTGCCAGCGAGGGTTCCCGGGATCAGCCCCAGCATTTT. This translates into CASEGSRDQPQHF.

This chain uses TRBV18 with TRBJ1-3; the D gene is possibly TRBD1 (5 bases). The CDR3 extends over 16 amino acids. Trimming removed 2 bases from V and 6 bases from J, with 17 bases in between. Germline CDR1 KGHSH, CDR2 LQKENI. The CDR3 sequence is CASSPIPQGTENTIYF. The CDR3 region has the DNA TGTGCCAGCTCACCAATTCCCCAGGGAACAGAAAACACCATATATTTT. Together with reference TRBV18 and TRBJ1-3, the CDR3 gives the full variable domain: NAGVMQNPRHLVRRRGQEARLRCSPMKGHSHVYWYRQLPEEGLKFMVYLQKENIIDESGMPKERFSAEFPKEGPSILRIQQVVRGDSAAYFCASSPIPQGTENTIYFGEGSWLTVV.

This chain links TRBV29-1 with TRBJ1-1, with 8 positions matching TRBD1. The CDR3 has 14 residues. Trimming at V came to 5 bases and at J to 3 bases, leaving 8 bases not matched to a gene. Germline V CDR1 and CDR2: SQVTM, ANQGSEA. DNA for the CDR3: TGCAGCGTTCAACTTCGGACAGGGCACACTGAAGCTTTCTTT. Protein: CSVQLRTGHTEAFF.

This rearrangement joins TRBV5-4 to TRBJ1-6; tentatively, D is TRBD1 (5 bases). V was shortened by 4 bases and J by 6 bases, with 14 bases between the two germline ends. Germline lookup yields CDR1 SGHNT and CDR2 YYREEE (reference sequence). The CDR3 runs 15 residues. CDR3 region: CASSRIQGGNSPLHF. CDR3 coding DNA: TGTGCCAGCAGCCGGATCCAGGGAGGTAATTCACCCCTCCACTTT. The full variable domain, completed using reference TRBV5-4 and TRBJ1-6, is ETGVTQSPTHLIKTRGQQVTLRCSSQSGHNTVSWYQQALGQGPQFIFQYYREEENGRGNFPPRFSGLQFPNYSSELNVNALELDDSALYLCASSRIQGGNSPLHFGNGTRLTVT.

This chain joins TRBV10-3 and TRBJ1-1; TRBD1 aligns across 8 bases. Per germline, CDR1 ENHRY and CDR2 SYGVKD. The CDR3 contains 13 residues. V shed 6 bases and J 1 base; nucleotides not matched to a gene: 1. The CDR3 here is CAIRGQENTEAFF. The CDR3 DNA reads TGTGCCATCAGGGGACAGGAGAACACTGAAGCTTTCTTT.

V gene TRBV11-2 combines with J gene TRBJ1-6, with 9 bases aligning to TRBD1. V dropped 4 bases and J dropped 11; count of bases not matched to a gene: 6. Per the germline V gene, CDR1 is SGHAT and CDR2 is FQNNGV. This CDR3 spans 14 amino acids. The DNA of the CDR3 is TGTGCCAGCAGCTCTCCGGGACAGGGACCACCCCTCCACTTT. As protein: CASSSPGQGPPLHF.

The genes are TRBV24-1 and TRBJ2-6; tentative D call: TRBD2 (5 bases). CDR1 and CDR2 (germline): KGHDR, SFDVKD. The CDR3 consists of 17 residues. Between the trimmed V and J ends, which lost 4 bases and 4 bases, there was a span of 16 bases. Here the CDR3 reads CATSDREATGGANVLTF. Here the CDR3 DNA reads TGTGCCACCAGTGACCGGGAAGCTACCGGAGGGGCCAACGTCCTGACTTTC.

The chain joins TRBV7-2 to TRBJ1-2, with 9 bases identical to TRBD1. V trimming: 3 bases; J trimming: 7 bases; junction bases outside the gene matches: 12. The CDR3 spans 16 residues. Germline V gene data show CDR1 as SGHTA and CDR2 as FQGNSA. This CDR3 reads CASSFSGGTGLSGYTF. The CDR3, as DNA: TGTGCCAGCAGCTTTTCGGGTGGGACAGGGTTGAGTGGCTACACCTTC.

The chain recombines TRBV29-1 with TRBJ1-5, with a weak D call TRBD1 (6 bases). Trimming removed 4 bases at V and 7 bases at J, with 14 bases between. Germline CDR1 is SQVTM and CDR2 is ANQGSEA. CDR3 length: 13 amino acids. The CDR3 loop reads CSVVAGEGQPQHF. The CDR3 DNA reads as TGCAGCGTTGTAGCAGGGGAAGGACAGCCCCAGCATTTT.

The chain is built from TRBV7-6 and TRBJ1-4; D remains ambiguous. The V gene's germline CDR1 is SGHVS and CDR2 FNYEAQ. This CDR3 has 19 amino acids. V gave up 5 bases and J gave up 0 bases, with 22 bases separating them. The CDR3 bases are TGTGCCAGCAGCCTAACACTTGCCGGGAGGAGGTCAACTAATGAAAAACTGTTTTTT. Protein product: CASSLTLAGRRSTNEKLFF.

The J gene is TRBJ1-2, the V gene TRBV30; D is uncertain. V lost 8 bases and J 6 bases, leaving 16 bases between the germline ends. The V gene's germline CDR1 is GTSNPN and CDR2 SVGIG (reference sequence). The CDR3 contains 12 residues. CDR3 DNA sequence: TGTGCCGGATTCGGGGTTTCGGATGGCTACACCTTC. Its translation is CAGFGVSDGYTF.

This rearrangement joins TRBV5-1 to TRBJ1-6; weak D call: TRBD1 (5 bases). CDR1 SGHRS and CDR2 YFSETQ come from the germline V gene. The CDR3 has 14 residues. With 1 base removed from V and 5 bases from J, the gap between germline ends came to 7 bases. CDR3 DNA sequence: TGCGCCAGCAGCTTGCGGGGGAATAATTCACCCCTCCACTTT. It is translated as CASSLRGNNSPLHF.

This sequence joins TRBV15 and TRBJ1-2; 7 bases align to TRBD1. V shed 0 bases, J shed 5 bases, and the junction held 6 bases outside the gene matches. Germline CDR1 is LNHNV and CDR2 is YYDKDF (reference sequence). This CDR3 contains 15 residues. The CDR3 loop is CATSRDSSGGYGYTF. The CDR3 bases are TGTGCCACCAGCAGAGATAGCTCAGGGGGTTATGGCTACACCTTC.